The T cell receptor (beta chain) under discussion was sequenced for a study of human T cells and chemical hapten exposure. Study-wide background: Sensitization was performed using 2% DPC on a roughly 2 cm by roughly 2 cm upper inner arm skin site.

The time point is: pre-sensitization, week 0. Treatment in this sample: therapeutic diphenylcyclopropenone sensitization with weekly scalp DPC. In TCRdb, the RACE reads were re-called with MiXCR into one record per CDR3 protein. The profile shows fewer than 60,000 distinct CDR3 sequences, 11% of them singletons. The V segment lost 7 bases and the J segment 0 bases; nucleotides outside the gene matches: 12. Germline CDR1 and CDR2: SQVTM and ANQGSEA. This CDR3 is 15 amino acids long. The clonotype originates from a woman in her thirties or forties with alopecia areata. Some clones in this sample may be carry-over from other donors' samples. The sample consisted of whole blood, taken in connection with sensitization to the hapten diphenylcyclopropenone (DPC). The chain combines TRBV29-1 with TRBJ2-7, with 7 bases matching TRBD1. CDR3 residues: CSAGSPGQRSYEQYF. The CDR3 DNA sequence: TGCAGCGCCGGATCTCCGGGACAGCGCTCCTACGAGCAGTACTTC.